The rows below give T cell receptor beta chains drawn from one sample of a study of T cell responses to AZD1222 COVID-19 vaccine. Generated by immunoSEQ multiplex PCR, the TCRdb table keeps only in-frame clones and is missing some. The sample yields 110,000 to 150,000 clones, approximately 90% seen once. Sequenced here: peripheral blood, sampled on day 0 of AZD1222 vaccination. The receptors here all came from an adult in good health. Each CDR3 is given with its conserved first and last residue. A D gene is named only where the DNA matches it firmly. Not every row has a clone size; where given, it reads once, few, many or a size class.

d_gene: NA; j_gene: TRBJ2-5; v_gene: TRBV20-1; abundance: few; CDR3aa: CSVRSQETQYF; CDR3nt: TGCAGTGTCAGGTCTCAAGAGACCCAGTACTTC
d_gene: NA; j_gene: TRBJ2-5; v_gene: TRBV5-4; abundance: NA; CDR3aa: CASSPPLGRGASETQYF; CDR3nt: TGTGCCAGCAGCCCCCCCTTGGGAAGGGGGGCGTCCGAGACCCAGTACTTC
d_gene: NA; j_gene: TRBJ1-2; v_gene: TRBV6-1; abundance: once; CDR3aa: CASSELRGDSGYTF; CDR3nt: TGTGCCAGCAGTGAATTGAGGGGAGACAGTGGCTACACCTTC
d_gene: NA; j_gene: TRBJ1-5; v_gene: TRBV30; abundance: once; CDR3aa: CAWRSGPGQPQHF; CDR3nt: TGTGCCTGGAGGTCCGGTCCCGGACAGCCCCAGCATTTT
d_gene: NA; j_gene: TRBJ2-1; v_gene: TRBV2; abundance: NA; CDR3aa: CASGTLGNREQFF; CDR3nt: TGTGCCAGCGGGACGCTGGGTAATAGGGAGCAGTTCTTC
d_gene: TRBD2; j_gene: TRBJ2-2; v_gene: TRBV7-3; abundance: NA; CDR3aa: CASSRGSRTPAGELFF; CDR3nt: TGTGCCAGCAGCCGCGGGAGCAGGACCCCGGCCGGGGAGCTGTTTTTT
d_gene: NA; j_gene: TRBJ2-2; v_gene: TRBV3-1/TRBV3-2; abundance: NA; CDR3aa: CASSQVSFAGTGELFF; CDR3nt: TGTGCCAGCAGCCAAGTCAGTTTTGCGGGCACCGGGGAGCTGTTTTTT
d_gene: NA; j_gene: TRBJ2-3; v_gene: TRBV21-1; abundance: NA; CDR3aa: CASSGTGSSTDTQYF; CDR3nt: TGTGCCAGCAGTGGGACAGGTAGTAGCACAGATACGCAGTATTTT
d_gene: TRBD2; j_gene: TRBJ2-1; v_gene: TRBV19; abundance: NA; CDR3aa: CASRGLFVAGVGYNEQFF; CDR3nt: TGTGCCAGTAGGGGACTCTTTGTAGCGGGAGTAGGTTACAATGAGCAGTTCTTC
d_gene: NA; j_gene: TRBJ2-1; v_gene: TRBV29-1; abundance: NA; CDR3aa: CSVDGVYEQFF; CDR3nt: TGCAGCGTTGACGGGGTTTATGAGCAGTTCTTC
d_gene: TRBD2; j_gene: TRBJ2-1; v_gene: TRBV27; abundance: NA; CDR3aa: CASRETSGRRNEQFF; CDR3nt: TGTGCCAGCAGGGAGACTAGCGGGAGGCGGAATGAGCAGTTCTTC
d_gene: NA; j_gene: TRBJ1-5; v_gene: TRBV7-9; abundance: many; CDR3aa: CASSSSTSRGDSNQPQHF; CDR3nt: TGTGCCAGCAGCTCCAGCACTAGCCGGGGGGATAGCAATCAGCCCCAGCATTTT
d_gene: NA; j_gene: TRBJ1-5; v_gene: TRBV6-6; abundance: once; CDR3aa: CASSVAGNSNQPQHF; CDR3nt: TGTGCCAGCAGTGTCGCGGGGAATAGCAATCAGCCCCAGCATTTT